This T cell receptor beta chain was sequenced for a study of cytotoxic CD8 clonotypes in ibrutinib-treated CLL. TCRdb's table, derived via immunoSEQ multiplex PCR, lists solely in-frame clones and lacks some. This table holds around 70,000 clones, around two thirds found once. This clone was counted a few times. Trimming cost V 5 bases and J 0 bases, with 10 bases left between them. The germline V gene encodes CDR1 SEHNR and CDR2 FQNEAQ (reference sequence). The CDR3 totals 15 residues. The sequences come from PBMCs, collected after 12 months of ibrutinib treatment. This TCR derives from a human donor with chronic lymphocytic leukemia. The rearrangement uses TRBV7-9 and TRBJ1-4; a weak D match, TRBD1 (6 bases). The CDR3 DNA reads as TGTGCCAGCAGCCCCGGACAGACAACTAATGAAAAACTGTTTTTT. This encodes CASSPGQTTNEKLFF. Using reference TRBV7-9 and TRBJ1-4 for the parts outside the CDR3, the full variable domain is DTGVSQNPRHKITKRGQNVTFRCDPISEHNRLYWYRQTLGQGPEFLTYFQNEAQLEKSRLLSDRFSAERPKGSFSTLEIQRTEQGDSAMYLCASSPGQTTNEKLFFGSGTQLSVL.